The present TCR beta chain was sequenced within a study of identical twins. MiXCR, applied by TCRdb to the 5' RACE reads, yields one record per CDR3 protein. Here the sample spans around 200,000 distinct CDR3 sequences, approximately 9% being singletons. This clonotype appeared a few times. Its antigen is currently unknown. The study's findings and limits: Its conclusions, products of cross-sectional statistical analysis, did not come from following the same donors. Invariant populations such as MAIT and iNKT cells could partly muddle zero-insertion analyses. The study found excess low generation probability among twin-shared out-of-frame alpha sequences.

Germline V gene sequence: CDR1 SGHDN, CDR2 FVKESK. CDR3 size: 15 residues. J was trimmed by 8 bases and V by 3 bases; bases with no gene match: 9. Every sampled donor was Caucasian and healthy. The receptor was isolated from a woman aged 18-29 years in good health. This chain links TRBV14 with TRBJ1-2; 10 bases are a match to TRBD1. The specimen sequenced was memory (CD45RO+) T cells sorted from blood. CDR3 sequence reads: CASSHLGTGAGGYTF. DNA of the CDR3: TGTGCCAGCAGCCACCTCGGGACAGGGGCAGGGGGCTACACCTTC.